The next 8 T cell receptor beta chains were all read from a single sample in a study of blood T cells in healthy people across ages. A second 7 to 11 cycle PCR used barcoded and J-beta primers. TCRdb itself ran the 5' RACE reads through MiXCR, one entry per CDR3 protein. The table records hundreds of thousands of distinct CDR3 sequences, 58% of them present only once. Sequenced sample: blood. The source is a man aged 25 to 40 in good health.

The chain couples TRBV12-5 to TRBJ1-2; D might be TRBD1 (6 bases). V was clipped by 3 bases and J by 2 bases, with 10 bases between them. The CDR3 spans 14 residues. Germline V lookup: CDR1 LGHNT, CDR2 FRNRAP. CDR3 DNA sequence: TGTGCTAGTGGTTTAGGGACAACCAACTATGGCTACACCTTC. This translates into CASGLGTTNYGYTF.

The V call is TRBV7-8, the J call TRBJ1-2, with unresolved D. The germline V and J ends were trimmed by 0 bases and 4 bases, with 15 bases remaining between them. In germline, CDR1 is SGHVS, CDR2 FQNEAQ. The CDR3 totals 16 residues. The CDR3, as DNA: TGTGCCAGCAGCTTAGCTGGGAACAGAGGTACCTATGGCTACACCTTC. This sequence encodes CASSLAGNRGTYGYTF.

This clonotype appeared once. The gene calls are TRBV7-9 and TRBJ1-1; D is undetermined. Germline-derived CDR1 and CDR2 are SEHNR and FQNEAQ (reference sequence). Trimming removed 5 bases from V and 5 bases from J, with 15 bases in between. The CDR3 covers 14 residues. The CDR3 protein is CASSAQGGQTEAFF. The CDR3 nucleotides are TGTGCCAGCAGCGCCCAAGGTGGGCAGACTGAAGCTTTCTTT.

V usage is TRBV6-5 and J usage is TRBJ2-5, with TRBD2 matching over 8 bases. J was trimmed by 5 bases and V by 10 bases; bases with no gene match: 15. CDR3 length: 15 amino acids. Germline V lookup: CDR1 MNHEY, CDR2 SVGAGI. The CDR3 protein is CATGGPTLGGETQYF. In DNA form, the CDR3 reads TGTGCCACGGGGGGGCCTACCTTGGGCGGTGAGACCCAGTACTTC.

The V and J genes are TRBV2 and TRBJ1-1; TRBD1 might be the D (6 bases). There are 11 residues in the CDR3. V gave up 6 bases and J gave up 8 bases, with 10 bases separating them. From germline, CDR1 is SNHLY and CDR2 FYNNEI. The CDR3 loop is CASRGTQEAFF. CDR3 bases: TGTGCCAGCAGGGGGACACAAGAAGCTTTCTTT.

In this sample, this clonotype turned up a few times. The chain combines TRBV5-1 with TRBJ1-2, with D possibly TRBD1 on 5 matching bases. The V end lost 1 base, the J end lost 4 bases, and 17 bases lay between the germline ends. Germline-derived CDR1 and CDR2 are SGHRS and YFSETQ. The CDR3 runs to 16 residues. The CDR3 sequence is CASSLSRGDGFYGYTF. Written as DNA, the CDR3 is TGCGCCAGCAGCTTGTCGCGGGGGGACGGATTCTATGGCTACACCTTC. Full variable domain (outside the CDR3, taken from reference TRBV5-1 and TRBJ1-2): KAGVTQTPRYLIKTRGQQVTLSCSPISGHRSVSWYQQTPGQGLQFLFEYFSETQRNKGNFPGRFSGRQFSNSRSEMNVSTLELGDSALYLCASSLSRGDGFYGYTFGSGTRLTVV.

This clonotype has just a few counts. V gene TRBV29-1 combines with J gene TRBJ2-3, with TRBD2 matching over 9 bases. With 4 bases clipped from V and 7 bases from J, the junction kept 18 bases outside the gene matches. The germline V gene encodes CDR1 SQVTM and CDR2 ANQGSEA. CDR3 length: 17 amino acids. The CDR3 loop reads CSVVTGGAGGPAHTQYF. In DNA, the CDR3 is TGCAGCGTTGTTACCGGCGGGGCGGGAGGGCCTGCACATACGCAGTATTTT.

The chain employs TRBV7-2 and TRBJ2-7, with D tentatively TRBD1 or TRBD2 (6 bases each). This CDR3 is built from 15 residues. V was trimmed by 1 base and J by 10 bases, leaving 20 bases between them. Germline assignment: CDR1 SGHTA and CDR2 FQGNSA. This CDR3 is CASSLGGDPPGAQYF. The CDR3 DNA reads TGTGCCAGCAGCTTAGGCGGGGACCCCCCGGGGGCCCAGTACTTC. The full variable domain, its missing parts supplied by reference TRBV7-2 and TRBJ2-7, is GAGVSQSPSNKVTEKGKDVELRCDPISGHTALYWYRQSLGQGLEFLIYFQGNSAPDKSGLPSDRFSAERTGGSVSTLTIQRTQQEDSAVYLCASSLGGDPPGAQYFGPGTRLTVT.